This T cell receptor (beta chain) was sequenced for a study of low-dose radiotherapy and immunotherapy resistance in tumors (dated 2022 in TCRdb). Describing the broader study: Cohort 1 received 0.5 Gy per fraction every 2 weeks, with a prescribed total PTV dose of 6.5 Gy. Patients in Cohort 2 were given 1 Gy per fraction every two weeks, for a total of 13 Gy across 26 weeks. Nivolumab and ipilimumab were both given intravenously, with nivolumab at a 240 mg flat dose every two weeks and ipilimumab at 1 mg/kg every six weeks. Eight patients were included in the translational analysis, namely three from the first dose cohort plus the first five from the second dose cohort. Cyclophosphamide 200 mg/m2 was administered intravenously every two weeks, one day before each radiation and immunotherapy administration. Starting on cycle 1 day 1, patients took 300 mg of aspirin by mouth once a day for four cycles. Trial participants were not randomized into treatment groups.

Instrument used: Illumina HiSeq 2500. To make first-strand cDNA, Superscript III was used along with a set of TRAV- and TRBV-specific primers so that both the TCRalpha and TCRbeta chains were covered. TCRs were amplified with Phusion for roughly 20 PCR cycles using a constant-region primer together with the adapter attached to the V primers. The isolated mRNA was amplified using the MessageAmp II aRNA Amplification Kit, with in vitro transcription performed for 15 to 20 hours at 37 degrees C. mRNA for TCR sequencing was isolated with the Dynabeads mRNA DIRECT Purification Kit. A second 25-cycle Phusion PCR added indexed Illumina adapters, and products were purified with AMPure XP beads. The study's own analysis went as follows. Using custom Perl scripts, TCR sequences that encoded the same protein were pooled, out-of-frame sequences were dropped, and the abundance of each clonotype was calculated. Any TCR sequence backed by just one read was left out of the analysis. The metrics used to describe the repertoires included Shannon entropy, Gini index, clonality, richness, and the frequency of TCRs shared between repertoires. The public reads were reprocessed in TCRdb via fastp at Q25 and MiXCR, keeping in-frame beta chains. One record per CDR3 amino acid sequence lists the most common genes and DNA. Clone size and V and J calls follow TCRdb, not the original study. This sample gives tens of thousands of distinct CDR3 sequences in total; roughly a sixth of them show up just once. The ten most abundant clones make up 2.5% to 3.5% of the sample.

There are many counts of this clonotype. This receptor's antigen is unknown. One base away there is no much larger clone; base qualities are not given. Taken with the paper, the label for time point translates to: before trial treatment. The donors came from RACIN, which was a single-arm phase I dose-escalation trial that paired nivolumab and ipilimumab with aspirin, low-dose cyclophosphamide and low-dose radiotherapy. Patients were eligible if they had advanced solid tumors that were TIL-negative. At the junction V is shortened by 7 bases and J by 0 bases, with 7 bases in between. The CDR3 starts with the cysteine, ends with the phenylalanine, and has 13 residues. Only the CDR3 DNA stays, 39 bases, in frame from base 1. Reading the germline V gene gives CDR1 KGHDR and CDR2 SFDVKD.

In this chain, TRBV24-1 is recombined with TRBJ2-3, with no reliable assignment of the D segment. The receptor was derived from a male donor with prostate cancer. Sequences were derived from PBMCs, sampled before treatment. The CDR3 loop reads CATRGYSTDTQYF. Read as DNA, the sequence is TGTGCCACCAGGGGATATAGCACAGATACGCAGTATTTT.